Included here is one TCR beta chain sequence, with context. Its antigen is still unknown. Compared with germline, one end of the junction differs, possibly owing to a read error. TCR beta CDR3 regions were amplified from RNA transcripts. A first-round RT-PCR of the TCR CDR3 used the HTBI primer set with the Qiagen OneStep RT-PCR kit. Libraries were constructed in a second round of multiplex PCR, after which size selection and purification were carried out. Sequencing of the libraries was done on an Illumina HiSeq2000 using paired-end 100 bp reads. The authors' pipeline ran thus. SOAPnuke was used to process the raw data, removing reads that contained adapters or uncalled bases, had a mean Phred below 15, or lacked an exact match to the constant primer or identifier. High-quality paired reads were merged using COPE v1.2.5, and each unique nucleotide sequence was defined as a clonotype. Clonotypes were aligned to IMGT TRBV, TRBD and TRBJ reference segments using MiTCR v1.1. The analysis was restricted to V-J combinations with a frequency above 0.0001, which together covered over 99% of the repertoires. A TCS score was defined as the ratio of F50 (clonal expansion) to E x V (chaos), with BLOSUM62-based TCRdist applied between CDR3 peptides within each V-J. Welch's t-statistics and random forest reduced 500 to 550 V-J features to 10 to 15, which were used in a naive Bayes classifier (R e1071). Clones were called with MiXCR by TCRdb after fastp trimmed the public reads at Q25, and only in-frame beta chains were retained. Duplicate CDR3 protein sequences are folded into a single record with the most common DNA and genes. What appears here as the V and J calls and clone size reflects TCRdb's work, not the paper's. Within this sample are more than 600,000 distinct CDR3 sequences, with roughly 15% of them counted one time only. Roughly 8% of the sample is held by the ten biggest clonotypes.

Graves' hyperthyroidism was defined as stable when no progression to ophthalmopathy occurred over 18 months of follow-up. The hyperthyroidism patients were between 18 and 65 years old and newly diagnosed, with a disease duration of less than 2 months. Patients with uncontrolled infections, other autoimmune diseases, pregnancy or lactation were excluded. Clinical symptoms, serum thyroxine and TRAb, thyroid ultrasound, and orbital computed tomography formed the basis for the diagnoses. PBMCs were isolated from about 9.2 ml of fresh peripheral blood by Ficoll-Paque density gradient centrifugation. Total RNA was extracted with Trizol reagent, and quality was checked on an Agilent 2100 Bioanalyzer. This entry belongs to a study of T cells in Graves' hyperthyroidism and ophthalmopathy (dated by TCRdb to between 2018 and 2021). Regarding the study in general: Peripheral blood samples were taken at initial diagnosis, before any treatment was given. To identify TCR V-J signatures that set the groups apart, the researchers used a discovery cohort of about a hundred patients, made up of around 42 with Graves' ophthalmopathy and some 58 with stable Graves' hyperthyroidism. Prospective prediction of ophthalmopathy was tested in an independent validation cohort of 18 to 20 hyperthyroidism patients and 17 patients who later progressed to ophthalmopathy. The roughly 100 discovery patients were randomly split 7:3 into training and test sets. Thyroid tissue and blood T-cell repertoires from six Graves' hyperthyroidism patients were also compared in the study. After blood sampling, hyperthyroidism patients were treated with methimazole at a starting dose of 30 mg daily, and ophthalmopathy patients were treated with high-dose intravenous methylprednisolone. The paper reports TCR Vbeta CDR3 sequencing of approximately 140 peripheral blood samples: 40 to 45 ophthalmopathy, fewer than 85 hyperthyroidism and around 17 progressor patients. Results and caveats for the whole study, not just this receptor: In validation, the model predicted progression to ophthalmopathy a median of around six months before onset, with 70% to 71% sensitivity and roughly 79% specificity. No statistical method was used to set the sample size in advance, and investigators knew the group allocation. Most expanded thyroid clonotypes (frequency above 0.001) were also detected in blood, suggesting blood repertoires may reflect thyroid immune responses. In cross-validation, a model built on a 13 V-J signature told ophthalmopathy apart from stable hyperthyroidism with 87.88% sensitivity and roughly 83% specificity, and in testing the same model reached 80%/75%.

The cysteine opens and the phenylalanine closes a CDR3 of 11 amino acids. Only the CDR3 part of the read is kept: 33 bases, read in frame from the first base. Looking up the germline V gene (reference sequence) yields CDR1 SEHNR and CDR2 FQNEAQ. The sequence was obtained from a man aged 18 to 29 with Graves' hyperthyroidism. Sequencing was carried out using blood. The chain employs TRBV7-9 and TRBJ2-7, with no D gene named confidently. For the CDR3, the sequence is CGSSSTYEQYF. DNA sequence: TGTGGCAGCAGCTCTACCTACGAGCAGTACTTC.